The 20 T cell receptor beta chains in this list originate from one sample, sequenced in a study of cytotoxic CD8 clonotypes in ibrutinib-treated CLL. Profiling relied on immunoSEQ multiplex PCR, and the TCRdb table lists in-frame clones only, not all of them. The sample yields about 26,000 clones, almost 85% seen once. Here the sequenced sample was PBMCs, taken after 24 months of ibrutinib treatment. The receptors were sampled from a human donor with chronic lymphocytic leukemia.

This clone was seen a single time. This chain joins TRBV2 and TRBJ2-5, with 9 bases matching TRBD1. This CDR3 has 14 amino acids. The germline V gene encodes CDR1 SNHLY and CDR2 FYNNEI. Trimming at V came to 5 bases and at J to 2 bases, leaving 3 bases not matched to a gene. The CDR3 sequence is CASSRGTGQETQYF. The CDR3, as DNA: TGTGCCAGCAGTAGGGGGACAGGGCAAGAGACCCAGTACTTC.

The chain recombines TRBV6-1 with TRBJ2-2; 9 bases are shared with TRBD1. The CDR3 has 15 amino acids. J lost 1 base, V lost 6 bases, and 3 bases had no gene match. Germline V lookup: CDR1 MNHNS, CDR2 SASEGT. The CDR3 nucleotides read TGTGCCAGCAGCCCGGGACAGGGGAACACCGGGGAGCTGTTTTTT. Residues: CASSPGQGNTGELFF.

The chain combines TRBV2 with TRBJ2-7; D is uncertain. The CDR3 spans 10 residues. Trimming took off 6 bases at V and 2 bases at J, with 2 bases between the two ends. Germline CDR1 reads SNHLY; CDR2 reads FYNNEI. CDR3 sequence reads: CASSTYEQYF. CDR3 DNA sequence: TGTGCCAGCAGCACCTACGAGCAGTACTTC.

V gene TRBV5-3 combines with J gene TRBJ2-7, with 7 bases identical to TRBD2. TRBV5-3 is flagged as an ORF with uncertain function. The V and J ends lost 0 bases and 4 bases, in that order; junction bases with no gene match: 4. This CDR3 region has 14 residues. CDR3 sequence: CARSLGGGWYEQYF. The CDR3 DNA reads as TGTGCCAGAAGCTTGGGCGGGGGTTGGTACGAGCAGTACTTC.

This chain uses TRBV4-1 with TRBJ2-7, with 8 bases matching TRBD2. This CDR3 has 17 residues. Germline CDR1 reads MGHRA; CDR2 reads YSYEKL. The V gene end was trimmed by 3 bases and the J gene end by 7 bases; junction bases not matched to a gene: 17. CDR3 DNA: TGCGCCAGCAGCCAGGGCATAGCGGGGACTTCCCTTGTGGAGCAGTACTTC. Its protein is CASSQGIAGTSLVEQYF.

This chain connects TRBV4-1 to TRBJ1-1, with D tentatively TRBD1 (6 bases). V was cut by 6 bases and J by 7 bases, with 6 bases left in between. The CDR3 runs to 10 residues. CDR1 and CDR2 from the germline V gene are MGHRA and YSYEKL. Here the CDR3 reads CASRGGEAFF. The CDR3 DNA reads TGCGCCAGCAGAGGGGGTGAAGCTTTCTTT.

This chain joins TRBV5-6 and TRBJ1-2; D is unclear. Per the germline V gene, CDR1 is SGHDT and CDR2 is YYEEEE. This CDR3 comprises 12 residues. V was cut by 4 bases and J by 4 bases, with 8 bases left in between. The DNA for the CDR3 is TGTGCCAGCAGCCCCCGGGGCTATGGCTACACCTTC. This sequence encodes CASSPRGYGYTF. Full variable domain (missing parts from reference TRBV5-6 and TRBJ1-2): DAGVTQSPTHLIKTRGQQVTLRCSPKSGHDTVSWYQQALGQGPQFIFQYYEEEERQRGNFPDRFSGHQFPNYSSELNVNALLLGDSALYLCASSPRGYGYTFGSGTRLTVV.

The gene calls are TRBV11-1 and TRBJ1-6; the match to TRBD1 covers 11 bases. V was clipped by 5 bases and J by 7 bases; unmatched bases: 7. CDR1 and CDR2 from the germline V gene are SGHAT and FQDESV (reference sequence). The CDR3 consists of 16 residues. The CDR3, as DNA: TGTGCCAGCAGCCGCTGGACAGGGGGCCGGAATTCACCCCTCCACTTT. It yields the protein CASSRWTGGRNSPLHF.

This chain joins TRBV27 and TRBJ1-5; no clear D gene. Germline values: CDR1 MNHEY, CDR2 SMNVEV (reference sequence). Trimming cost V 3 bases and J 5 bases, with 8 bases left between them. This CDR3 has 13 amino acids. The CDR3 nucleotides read TGTGCCAGCAGTTTTGGGCCAGATCAGCCCCAGCATTTT. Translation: CASSFGPDQPQHF.

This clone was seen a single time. The CDR3 nucleotides read TGCGCCAGCAGCCAAGATTCGGCAGGGGCACCCTACGAGCAGTACTTC. It codes for CASSQDSAGAPYEQYF. The chain has TRBV4-1 and TRBJ2-7, with D perhaps TRBD1 (6 bases). The germline V and J ends were trimmed by 0 bases and 2 bases, with 14 bases remaining between them. Looked up from germline, CDR1 is MGHRA and CDR2 is YSYEKL. The CDR3 is 16 residues long.

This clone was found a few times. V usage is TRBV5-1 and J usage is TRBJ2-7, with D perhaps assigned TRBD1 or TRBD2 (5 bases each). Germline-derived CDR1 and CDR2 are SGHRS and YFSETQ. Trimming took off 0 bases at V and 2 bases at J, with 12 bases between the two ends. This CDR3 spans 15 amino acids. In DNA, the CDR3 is TGCGCCAGCAGCTTGGCCGGGACGAACACCTACGAGCAGTACTTC. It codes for CASSLAGTNTYEQYF.

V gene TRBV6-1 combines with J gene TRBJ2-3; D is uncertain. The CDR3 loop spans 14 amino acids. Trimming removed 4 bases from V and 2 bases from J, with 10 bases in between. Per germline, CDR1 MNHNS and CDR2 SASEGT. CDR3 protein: CASSVNLPTDTQYF. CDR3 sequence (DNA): TGTGCCAGCAGTGTAAATCTCCCCACAGATACGCAGTATTTT.

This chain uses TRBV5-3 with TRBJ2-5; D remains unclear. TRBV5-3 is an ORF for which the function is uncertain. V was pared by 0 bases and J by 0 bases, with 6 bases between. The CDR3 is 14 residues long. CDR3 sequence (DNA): TGTGCCAGAAGCTTGGGGTTCTACCAAGAGACCCAGTACTTC. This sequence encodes CARSLGFYQETQYF.

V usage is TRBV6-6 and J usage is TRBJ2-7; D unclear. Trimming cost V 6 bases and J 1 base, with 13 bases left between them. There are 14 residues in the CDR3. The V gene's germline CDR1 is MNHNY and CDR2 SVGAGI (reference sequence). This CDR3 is CASSPPGLSYEQYF. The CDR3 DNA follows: TGTGCCAGCAGCCCTCCCGGGCTATCCTACGAGCAGTACTTC.

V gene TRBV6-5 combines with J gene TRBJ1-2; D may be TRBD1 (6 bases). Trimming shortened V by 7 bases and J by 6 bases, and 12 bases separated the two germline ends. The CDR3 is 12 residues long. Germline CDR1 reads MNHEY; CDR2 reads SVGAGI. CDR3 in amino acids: CASTTGGHGYTF. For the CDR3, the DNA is TGTGCCAGCACCACGGGGGGCCATGGCTACACCTTC.

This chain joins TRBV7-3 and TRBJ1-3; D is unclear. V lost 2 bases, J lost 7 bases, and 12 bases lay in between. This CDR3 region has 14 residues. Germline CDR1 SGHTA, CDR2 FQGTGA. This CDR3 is CASSLDGVANTIYF. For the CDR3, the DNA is TGTGCCAGCAGCTTAGACGGGGTGGCGAACACCATATATTTT.

The CDR3 loop reads CASSVGTLQKSYEQYF. In DNA form, the CDR3 reads TGTGCCAGCAGCGTTGGGACCCTCCAAAAGTCCTACGAGCAGTACTTC. The rearrangement uses TRBV9 and TRBJ2-7; D possibly matches TRBD1 or TRBD2 (5 bases each). CDR1 is SGDLS and CDR2 is YYNGEE in the germline V gene. The CDR3 has 16 amino acids. The V gene lost 2 bases and the J gene lost 1 base, with 16 bases spanning the gap.

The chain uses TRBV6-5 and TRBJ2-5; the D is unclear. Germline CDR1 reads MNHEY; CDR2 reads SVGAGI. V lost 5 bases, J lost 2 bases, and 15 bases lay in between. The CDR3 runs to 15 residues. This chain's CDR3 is CASSKFTAAQETQYF. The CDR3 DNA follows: TGTGCCAGCAGTAAGTTTACGGCTGCTCAAGAGACCCAGTACTTC.

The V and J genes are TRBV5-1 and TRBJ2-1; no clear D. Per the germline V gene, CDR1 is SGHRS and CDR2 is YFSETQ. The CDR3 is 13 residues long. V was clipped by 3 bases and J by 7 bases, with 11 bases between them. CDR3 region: CASSSQLANEQFF. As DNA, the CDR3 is TGCGCCAGCAGCTCACAGTTAGCAAATGAGCAGTTCTTC.

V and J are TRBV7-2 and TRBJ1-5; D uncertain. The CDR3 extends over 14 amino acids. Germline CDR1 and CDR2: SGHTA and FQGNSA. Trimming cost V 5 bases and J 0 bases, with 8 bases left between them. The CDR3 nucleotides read TGTGCCAGCAGCCAAGTGCATAGCAATCAGCCCCAGCATTTT. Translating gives CASSQVHSNQPQHF.